Each of the 6 T cell receptor beta chains below was sequenced from the same sample in a study of shared clonotypes between healthy human individuals. Produced via immunoSEQ multiplex PCR; TCRdb's table is partial and in-frame only. The sample yields under 650,000 clones, 95% to 97% seen once. The sequencing input was naive CD4+ T cells sorted from blood. Described subset: CD45RA+ positively selected. Receptor source: a woman under 40 in good health.

The chain carries TRBV18 and TRBJ2-2; D may be TRBD1 (6 bases). V lost 6 bases and J 2 bases, leaving 13 bases between the germline ends. There are 15 residues in the CDR3. Germline loops: CDR1 KGHSH, CDR2 LQKENI. CDR3 region: CASSPGTPNTGELFF. CDR3 DNA sequence: TGTGCCAGCTCCCCCGGGACACCTAACACCGGGGAGCTGTTTTTT.

This clone was seen once. This chain uses TRBV5-1 with TRBJ1-1; 10 bases match TRBD1. This CDR3 contains 14 residues. CDR1 and CDR2 from the germline V gene are SGHRS and YFSETQ. Trimming cost V 4 bases and J 12 bases; bases outside gene matches: 12. CDR3 in amino acids: CASSTKTGGAVTFF. The CDR3 DNA reads as TGCGCCAGCAGCACTAAGACAGGGGGCGCGGTAACTTTCTTT.

The chain couples TRBV28 to TRBJ1-5; no firm D call. The CDR3 length is 16 residues. The V gene lost 6 bases and the J gene lost 1 base, with 16 bases spanning the gap. CDR1 MDHEN and CDR2 SYDVKM come from the germline V gene. The CDR3 DNA is TGTGCCAGCAGACCTCGGGAGGGATCGAGCAATCAGCCCCAGCATTTT. Its translation is CASRPREGSSNQPQHF.

This chain links TRBV6-1 with TRBJ1-2; no definite D call. CDR1 MNHNS and CDR2 SASEGT come from the germline V gene. V shed 6 bases and J shed 8 bases, with 22 bases lying between them. The CDR3 runs 15 residues. CDR3 protein: CASRPGLTQLWGYTF. The CDR3 DNA sequence: TGTGCCAGCAGGCCGGGCCTAACTCAACTCTGGGGCTACACCTTC.

The chain uses TRBV5-1 and TRBJ1-3; D unresolved. V lost 0 bases to trimming and J lost 3 bases, with 10 bases between them. The CDR3 loop spans 15 amino acids. Germline lookup yields CDR1 SGHRS and CDR2 YFSETQ. CDR3 amino acids: CASSLGPDNGNTIYF. CDR3 in DNA: TGCGCCAGCAGCTTGGGTCCAGACAATGGAAACACCATATATTTT.

This sequence joins TRBV27 and TRBJ1-4, with no clear D. This CDR3 is built from 13 residues. V was cut by 4 bases and J by 3 bases, with 6 bases left in between. The germline V gene encodes CDR1 MNHEY and CDR2 SMNVEV (reference sequence). The CDR3 spells CASSSRSNEKLFF. DNA of the CDR3: TGTGCCAGCAGTTCACGGTCTAATGAAAAACTGTTTTTT.